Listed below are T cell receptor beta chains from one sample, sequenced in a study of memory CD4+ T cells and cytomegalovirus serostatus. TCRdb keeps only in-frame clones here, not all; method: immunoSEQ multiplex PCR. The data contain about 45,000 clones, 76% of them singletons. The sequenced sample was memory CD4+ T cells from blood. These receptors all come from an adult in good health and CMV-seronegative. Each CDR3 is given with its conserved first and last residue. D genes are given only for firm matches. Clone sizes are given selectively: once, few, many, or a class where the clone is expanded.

cdr3_aa: CSVERSASGELFF
cdr3_nt: TGCAGCGTTGAAAGGTCGGCATCCGGGGAGCTGTTTTTT
d_call: NA
j_call: TRBJ2-2
v_call: TRBV29-1
clone_size: NA

cdr3_aa: CASSLSRRKWDEKLFF
cdr3_nt: TGTGCCAGCAGTTTATCTCGGCGAAAGTGGGATGAAAAACTGTTTTTT
d_call: NA
j_call: TRBJ1-4
v_call: TRBV27
clone_size: NA

cdr3_aa: CASSLTGPTNEKLFF
cdr3_nt: TGTGCCAGCAGCTTAACAGGGCCGACTAATGAAAAACTGTTTTTT
d_call: NA
j_call: TRBJ1-4
v_call: TRBV7-2
clone_size: NA

cdr3_aa: CATEQGDRYTF
cdr3_nt: TGTGCCACCGAACAGGGAGATCGCTACACCTTC
d_call: NA
j_call: TRBJ1-2
v_call: TRBV6-1
clone_size: few

cdr3_aa: CASSIRGRGSTEAFF
cdr3_nt: TGTGCCAGTAGTATAAGGGGGCGGGGGTCGACTGAAGCTTTCTTT
d_call: TRBD1
j_call: TRBJ1-1
v_call: TRBV19
clone_size: few

cdr3_aa: CASREGTADWEQYF
cdr3_nt: TGCGCCAGCCGAGAGGGGACAGCGGATTGGGAGCAGTACTTC
d_call: TRBD1
j_call: TRBJ2-7
v_call: TRBV5-1
clone_size: NA

cdr3_aa: CASSQGRFLNYGYTF
cdr3_nt: TGTGCCAGCAGCCAAGGACGCTTCTTGAACTATGGCTACACCTTC
d_call: NA
j_call: TRBJ1-2
v_call: TRBV14
clone_size: NA

cdr3_aa: CASSAGQGKQPQHF
cdr3_nt: TGTGCCAGCAGTGCGGGACAGGGGAAGCAGCCCCAGCATTTT
d_call: TRBD1
j_call: TRBJ1-5
v_call: TRBV2
clone_size: NA

cdr3_aa: CASIPTGSNQPQHF
cdr3_nt: TGTGCCAGTATTCCGACCGGGAGTAATCAGCCCCAGCATTTT
d_call: NA
j_call: TRBJ1-5
v_call: TRBV19
clone_size: NA

cdr3_aa: CASSSAGSSPTDTQYF
cdr3_nt: TGCGCCAGCAGCTCAGCAGGGTCCTCACCCACAGATACGCAGTATTTT
d_call: NA
j_call: TRBJ2-3
v_call: TRBV5-1
clone_size: NA

cdr3_aa: CASSPRDLNTEAFF
cdr3_nt: TGTGCCAGCAGCCCAAGGGACCTGAACACTGAAGCTTTCTTT
d_call: NA
j_call: TRBJ1-1
v_call: TRBV13
clone_size: NA

cdr3_aa: CASSDSDNQPQHF
cdr3_nt: TGTGCCAGCAGTGACTCAGACAATCAGCCCCAGCATTTT
d_call: NA
j_call: TRBJ1-5
v_call: TRBV6-4
clone_size: few

cdr3_aa: CASSRTQGSEAFF
cdr3_nt: TGTGCCAGCAGCAGAACACAGGGGAGTGAAGCTTTCTTT
d_call: TRBD1
j_call: TRBJ1-1
v_call: TRBV11-2
clone_size: NA

cdr3_aa: CASREGPGQPQHF
cdr3_nt: TGTGCCAGCAGGGAAGGGCCGGGCCAGCCCCAGCATTTT
d_call: NA
j_call: TRBJ1-5
v_call: TRBV6-1
clone_size: NA

cdr3_aa: CASSTHSGLQETQYF
cdr3_nt: TGTGCCAGTAGTACTCACAGTGGCTTACAAGAGACCCAGTACTTC
d_call: NA
j_call: TRBJ2-5
v_call: TRBV19
clone_size: NA

cdr3_aa: CASSLKGEPDTQYF
cdr3_nt: TGTGCCAGCAGCTTAAAGGGCGAGCCAGATACGCAGTATTTT
d_call: NA
j_call: TRBJ2-3
v_call: TRBV7-3
clone_size: NA

cdr3_aa: CASRSQGAGNTIYF
cdr3_nt: TGTGCCAGCAGGTCACAGGGGGCTGGAAACACCATATATTTT
d_call: TRBD1
j_call: TRBJ1-3
v_call: TRBV28
clone_size: NA

cdr3_aa: CASSEGTGERSPLHF
cdr3_nt: TGTGCCAGCAGCGAGGGGACAGGGGAGCGTTCACCCCTCCACTTT
d_call: TRBD1
j_call: TRBJ1-6
v_call: TRBV28
clone_size: NA

cdr3_aa: CAWDKGQGWQPQHF
cdr3_nt: TGTGCCTGGGATAAAGGACAGGGGTGGCAGCCCCAGCATTTT
d_call: TRBD1
j_call: TRBJ1-5
v_call: TRBV30
clone_size: NA

cdr3_aa: CASSQSYGGSNQPQHF
cdr3_nt: TGTGCCAGCAGCCAATCTTACGGGGGCAGCAATCAGCCCCAGCATTTT
d_call: NA
j_call: TRBJ1-5
v_call: TRBV14
clone_size: NA

cdr3_aa: CASSEASGGKTDTQYF
cdr3_nt: TGTGCCAGCAGTGAAGCTAGCGGGGGGAAAACAGATACGCAGTATTTT
d_call: TRBD2
j_call: TRBJ2-3
v_call: TRBV6-1
clone_size: NA

cdr3_aa: CASRLEGGPGSPLHF
cdr3_nt: TGTGCCAGCAGGCTCGAAGGGGGCCCAGGTTCACCCCTCCACTTT
d_call: TRBD1
j_call: TRBJ1-6
v_call: TRBV2
clone_size: NA

cdr3_aa: CASSHMKQSLAKNIQYF
cdr3_nt: TGTGCCAGCAGTCATATGAAACAGAGTCTAGCCAAAAACATTCAGTACTTC
d_call: NA
j_call: TRBJ2-4
v_call: TRBV28
clone_size: NA

cdr3_aa: CASSPAGRAGRAEAFF
cdr3_nt: TGTGCCAGCAGCCCGGCCGGCCGGGCAGGGAGGGCTGAAGCTTTCTTT
d_call: NA
j_call: TRBJ1-1
v_call: TRBV4-2
clone_size: NA

cdr3_aa: CASSQLGTVFSGANVLTF
cdr3_nt: TGTGCCAGCAGCCAACTGGGGACAGTCTTCTCTGGGGCCAACGTCCTGACTTTC
d_call: TRBD1
j_call: TRBJ2-6
v_call: TRBV4-2
clone_size: NA

cdr3_aa: CASSVDDPTGGVGETQYF
cdr3_nt: TGTGCCAGCAGCGTAGACGATCCGACAGGGGGGGTCGGAGAGACCCAGTACTTC
d_call: TRBD1
j_call: TRBJ2-5
v_call: TRBV9
clone_size: NA

cdr3_aa: CAWSGNRGHGYTF
cdr3_nt: TGTGCCTGGAGTGGAAACAGGGGTCATGGCTACACCTTC
d_call: TRBD1
j_call: TRBJ1-2
v_call: TRBV30
clone_size: NA

cdr3_aa: CASSQGRGFNYGYTF
cdr3_nt: TGTGCCAGCAGCCAAGGCAGGGGGTTTAACTATGGCTACACCTTC
d_call: TRBD1
j_call: TRBJ1-2
v_call: TRBV14
clone_size: NA

cdr3_aa: CASSQGATGSDYGYTF
cdr3_nt: TGTGCCAGCAGTCAAGGCGCCACAGGGTCCGACTATGGCTACACCTTC
d_call: NA
j_call: TRBJ1-2
v_call: TRBV2
clone_size: NA

cdr3_aa: CASSRDRGQEGPQHF
cdr3_nt: TGTGCCAGCAGTCGGGACAGGGGGCAGGAAGGGCCCCAGCATTTT
d_call: TRBD1
j_call: TRBJ1-5
v_call: TRBV2
clone_size: once

cdr3_aa: CASSLGGYSNQPQHF
cdr3_nt: TGTGCCAGCAGCTTAGGGGGGTATAGCAATCAGCCCCAGCATTTT
d_call: NA
j_call: TRBJ1-5
v_call: TRBV11-2
clone_size: NA

cdr3_aa: CASADIGNSPLHF
cdr3_nt: TGTGCCAGCGCGGACATAGGTAATTCACCCCTCCACTTT
d_call: NA
j_call: TRBJ1-6
v_call: TRBV6-1
clone_size: few

cdr3_aa: CASSLQTSGGAAEQFF
cdr3_nt: TGCGCCAGCAGCCTCCAAACTAGCGGGGGGGCCGCTGAGCAGTTCTTC
d_call: TRBD2
j_call: TRBJ2-1
v_call: TRBV5-1
clone_size: NA

cdr3_aa: CASSVGTADLYEQYF
cdr3_nt: TGTGCCAGCAGCGTAGGGACAGCGGACCTATACGAGCAGTACTTC
d_call: NA
j_call: TRBJ2-7
v_call: TRBV9
clone_size: NA